A selection of T cell receptor beta chains follows, all from one sample in a study of persistence of HIV-infected CD4 T cells. Using immunoSEQ multiplex PCR, the repertoire was profiled, and TCRdb retains in-frame clones only, with some absent. This table has under 20,000 clones, about 84% appearing once. The antigens for these receptors are not known. Sequenced material: CD4+ T cells sorted from PBMCs after approximately 18-hour stimulation, taken from a patient who received antiretroviral therapy. These receptors all stem from an adult man with HIV who was CMV-seropositive. The CDR3 runs from the conserved cysteine through the conserved F or W. Each record gives: J gene, D gene, clone size, V gene, CDR3 DNA, CDR3 protein. A D gene is named only where the DNA matches it firmly. Clone size is given for some rows only: seen once, a few or many times, or a class if the clone is expanded.

J gene: TRBJ2-5
D gene: TRBD1
clone size: few
V gene: TRBV5-1
CDR3 DNA: TGCGCCAGCAGCTTCTCAGGGGGCGCGGAGACCCAGTACTTC
CDR3 protein: CASSFSGGAETQYF

J gene: TRBJ2-7
D gene: .
clone size: few
V gene: TRBV19
CDR3 DNA: TGTGCCAGTAGTCCGGGGGGCCTGAGTTTCAACGAGCAGTACTTC
CDR3 protein: CASSPGGLSFNEQYF

J gene: TRBJ2-7
D gene: .
clone size: .
V gene: TRBV28
CDR3 DNA: TGTGCCTCCAGGAGGGGGCCCTACGAGCAGTACTTC
CDR3 protein: CASRRGPYEQYF

J gene: TRBJ1-5
D gene: .
clone size: .
V gene: TRBV6-1
CDR3 DNA: TGTGCCAGCAGTGATCACCATCCTGACACAGCACGACCCCAGCATTTT
CDR3 protein: CASSDHHPDTARPQHF

J gene: TRBJ2-4
D gene: .
clone size: few
V gene: TRBV7-2
CDR3 DNA: TGTGCCAGCAGCGACAGGTCCAAAAACATTCAGTACTTC
CDR3 protein: CASSDRSKNIQYF

J gene: TRBJ1-6
D gene: .
clone size: .
V gene: TRBV12-3/TRBV12-4
CDR3 DNA: TGTGCCAGCAACTTGGGCGGGTGGTCACCCCTCCACTTT
CDR3 protein: CASNLGGWSPLHF

J gene: TRBJ1-3
D gene: .
clone size: few
V gene: TRBV19
CDR3 DNA: TGTGCCAGTACCCTCGACCGGAGCTCTGGAAACACCATATATTTT
CDR3 protein: CASTLDRSSGNTIYF

J gene: TRBJ2-7
D gene: TRBD2
clone size: .
V gene: TRBV7-2
CDR3 DNA: TGTGCCAGCAGCGTAAATAGCGGGGGCCTCTCCTACGAGCAGTACTTC
CDR3 protein: CASSVNSGGLSYEQYF

J gene: TRBJ2-7
D gene: TRBD2
clone size: .
V gene: TRBV5-1
CDR3 DNA: TGCGCCAGCAGCCCCAGCGGGGGCCCCTACGAGCAGTACTTC
CDR3 protein: CASSPSGGPYEQYF

J gene: TRBJ1-5
D gene: .
clone size: few
V gene: TRBV12-3/TRBV12-4
CDR3 DNA: TGTGCCAGCATGTTGGGCTTCAATCAGCCCCAGCATTTT
CDR3 protein: CASMLGFNQPQHF

J gene: TRBJ2-3
D gene: TRBD1
clone size: .
V gene: TRBV19
CDR3 DNA: TGTGCCAGTAAACCCTCCCTAGGACAGGGAGGAGATACGCAGTATTTT
CDR3 protein: CASKPSLGQGGDTQYF

J gene: TRBJ2-7
D gene: TRBD2
clone size: .
V gene: TRBV2
CDR3 DNA: TGTGCCAGCAGACGTGGGGGGGGAATACTCTACGAGCAGTACTTC
CDR3 protein: CASRRGGGILYEQYF

J gene: TRBJ1-1
D gene: .
clone size: .
V gene: TRBV2
CDR3 DNA: TGTGCCAGCTCCCCCAGGGCGCTTGGTGAAGCTTTCTTT
CDR3 protein: CASSPRALGEAFF

J gene: TRBJ2-2
D gene: TRBD1
clone size: .
V gene: TRBV12-5
CDR3 DNA: TGTGCTAGTGGTCACGGACAGGGGGCTAACGGGGAGCTGTTTTTT
CDR3 protein: CASGHGQGANGELFF

J gene: TRBJ2-4
D gene: TRBD1
clone size: .
V gene: TRBV5-4
CDR3 DNA: TGTGCCAGCAGCCGGACAGGGAGCCTCAAAAACATTCAGTACTTC
CDR3 protein: CASSRTGSLKNIQYF

J gene: TRBJ2-1
D gene: .
clone size: .
V gene: TRBV7-9
CDR3 DNA: TGTGCCAGCAGCTTAGGGTTTGGGGGGGGCCAAACCTACAATGAGCAGTTCTTC
CDR3 protein: CASSLGFGGGQTYNEQFF

J gene: TRBJ1-2
D gene: TRBD1
clone size: .
V gene: TRBV5-6
CDR3 DNA: TGTGCCAGCAGCTTGGGACAGGGGTTTGGTGGCTACACCTTC
CDR3 protein: CASSLGQGFGGYTF

J gene: TRBJ1-1
D gene: .
clone size: .
V gene: TRBV5-1
CDR3 DNA: TGCGCCAGCAGCCATCGAGGGAATCAGAACACTGAAGCTTTCTTT
CDR3 protein: CASSHRGNQNTEAFF

J gene: TRBJ2-1
D gene: .
clone size: few
V gene: TRBV19
CDR3 DNA: TGTGCCAGTAGTATAGGACCACAGAACAATGAGCAGTTCTTC
CDR3 protein: CASSIGPQNNEQFF

J gene: TRBJ2-2
D gene: .
clone size: few
V gene: TRBV14
CDR3 DNA: TGTGCCAGCAGCCAAAGACCTGAGAGTTACGCGAACACCGGGGAGCTGTTTTTT
CDR3 protein: CASSQRPESYANTGELFF

J gene: TRBJ2-3
D gene: .
clone size: .
V gene: TRBV10-2
CDR3 DNA: TGCGCCAGCAGTGCTAGTGAGAGACAGGGCACAGATACGCAGTATTTT
CDR3 protein: CASSASERQGTDTQYF

J gene: TRBJ1-6
D gene: .
clone size: .
V gene: TRBV2
CDR3 DNA: TGTGCCAGCAGTATGGGTGGGAATTCACCCCTCCACTTT
CDR3 protein: CASSMGGNSPLHF

J gene: TRBJ1-2
D gene: .
clone size: .
V gene: TRBV7-9
CDR3 DNA: TGTGCCAGCACCCACCCAGGGAATCCGTCACTTGGCTACACCTTC
CDR3 protein: CASTHPGNPSLGYTF

J gene: TRBJ1-4
D gene: TRBD1
clone size: .
V gene: TRBV7-9
CDR3 DNA: TGTGCCAGCAGCGTAACAAGGGGGCGAGGGGAAAAACTGTTTTTT
CDR3 protein: CASSVTRGRGEKLFF

J gene: TRBJ2-7
D gene: TRBD1
clone size: .
V gene: TRBV9
CDR3 DNA: TGTGCCAGCAGCGCCCGGACAGGGAGCGAGCAGTACTTC
CDR3 protein: CASSARTGSEQYF

J gene: TRBJ1-2
D gene: .
clone size: .
V gene: TRBV10-3
CDR3 DNA: TGTGCCATCAGCCAGGGGATCGGCTACTATGGCTACACCTTC
CDR3 protein: CAISQGIGYYGYTF